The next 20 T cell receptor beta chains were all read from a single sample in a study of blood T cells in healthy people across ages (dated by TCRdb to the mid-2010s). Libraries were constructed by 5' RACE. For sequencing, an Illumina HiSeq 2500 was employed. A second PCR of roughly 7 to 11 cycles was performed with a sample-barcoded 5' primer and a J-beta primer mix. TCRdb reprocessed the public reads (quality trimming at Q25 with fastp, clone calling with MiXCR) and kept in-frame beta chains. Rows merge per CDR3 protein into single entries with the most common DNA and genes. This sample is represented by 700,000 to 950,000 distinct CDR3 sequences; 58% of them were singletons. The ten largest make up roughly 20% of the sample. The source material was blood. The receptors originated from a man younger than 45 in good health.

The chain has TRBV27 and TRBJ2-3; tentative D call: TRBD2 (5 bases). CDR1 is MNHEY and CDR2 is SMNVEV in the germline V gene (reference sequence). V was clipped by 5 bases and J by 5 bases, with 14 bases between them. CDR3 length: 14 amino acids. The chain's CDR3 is CASSSFGVRDTQYF. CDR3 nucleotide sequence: TGTGCCAGCAGTAGCTTCGGGGTTAGAGATACGCAGTATTTT.

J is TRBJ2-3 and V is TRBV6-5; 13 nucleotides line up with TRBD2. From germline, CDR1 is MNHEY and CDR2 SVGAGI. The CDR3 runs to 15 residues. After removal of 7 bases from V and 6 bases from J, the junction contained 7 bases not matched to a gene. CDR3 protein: CASKRKLAGGDTQYF. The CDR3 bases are TGTGCCAGCAAACGGAAACTAGCGGGGGGGGATACGCAGTATTTT.

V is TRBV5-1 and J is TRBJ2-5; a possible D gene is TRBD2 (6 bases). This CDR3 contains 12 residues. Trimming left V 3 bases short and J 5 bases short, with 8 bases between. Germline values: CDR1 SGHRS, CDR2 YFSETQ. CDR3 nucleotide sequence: TGCGCCAGCAGCTGGGACTTTGAGACCCAGTACTTC. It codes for CASSWDFETQYF. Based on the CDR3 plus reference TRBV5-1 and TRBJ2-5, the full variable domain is KAGVTQTPRYLIKTRGQQVTLSCSPISGHRSVSWYQQTPGQGLQFLFEYFSETQRNKGNFPGRFSGRQFSNSRSEMNVSTLELGDSALYLCASSWDFETQYFGPGTRLLVL.

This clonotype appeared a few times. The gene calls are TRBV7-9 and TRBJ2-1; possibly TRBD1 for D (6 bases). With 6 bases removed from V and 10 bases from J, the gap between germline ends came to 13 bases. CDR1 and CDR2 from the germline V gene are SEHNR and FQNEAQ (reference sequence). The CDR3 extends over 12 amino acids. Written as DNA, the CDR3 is TGTGCCAGCAGAAATGGGGGCGGAGAGCAGTTCTTC. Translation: CASRNGGGEQFF.

The CDR3 region has the DNA TGCAGTGCTACCCAAAACAACAGGGGGGTACCAGATACGCAGTATTTT. Translated, it gives CSATQNNRGVPDTQYF. V is TRBV20-1 and J is TRBJ2-3; 8 positions match TRBD1. CDR3 length: 16 amino acids. The V segment lost 4 bases and the J segment 4 bases; nucleotides outside the gene matches: 13. Germline-derived CDR1 and CDR2 are DFQATT and SNEGSKA (reference sequence).

The CDR3 nucleotides are TGTGCCAGCAGGATATTCAATGAGCAGTTCTTC. Encoded protein: CASRIFNEQFF. The chain uses TRBV25-1 and TRBJ2-1; no firm D call. The V gene's germline CDR1 is MGHDK and CDR2 SYGVNS. This CDR3 is built from 11 residues. V was pared by 6 bases and J by 6 bases, with 6 bases between.

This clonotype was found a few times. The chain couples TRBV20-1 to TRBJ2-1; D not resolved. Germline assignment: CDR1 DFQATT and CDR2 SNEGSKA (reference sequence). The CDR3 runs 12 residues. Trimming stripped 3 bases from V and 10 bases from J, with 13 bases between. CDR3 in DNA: TGCAGTGCTAGCCTCGGTTTGTACGAGCAGTTCTTC. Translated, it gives CSASLGLYEQFF.

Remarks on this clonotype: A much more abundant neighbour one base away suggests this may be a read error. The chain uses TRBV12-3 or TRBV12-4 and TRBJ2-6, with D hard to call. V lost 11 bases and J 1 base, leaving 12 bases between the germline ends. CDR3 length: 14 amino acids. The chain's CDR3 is CAGIRYSGANVLTF. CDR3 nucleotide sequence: TGTGCCGGTATTAGATATTCTGGGGCCAACGTCCTGACTTTC.

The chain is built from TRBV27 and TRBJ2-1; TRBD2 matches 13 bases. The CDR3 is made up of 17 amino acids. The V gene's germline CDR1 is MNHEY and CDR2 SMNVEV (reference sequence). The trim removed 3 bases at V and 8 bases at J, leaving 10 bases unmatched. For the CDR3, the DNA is TGTGCCAGCAGTTTTCTCGCGGCGGGACTAGCGGGATATGAGCAGTTCTTC. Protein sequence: CASSFLAAGLAGYEQFF.

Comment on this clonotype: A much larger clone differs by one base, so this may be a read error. The CDR3 nucleotides are TGTGCCAGCAGTTTCCCAGGGGCCGCAGGAAATGAGCAGTACTTC. Encoded protein: CASSFPGAAGNEQYF. The chain joins TRBV12-3 or TRBV12-4 to TRBJ2-5, with a weak D call TRBD1 (6 bases). CDR3 length: 15 amino acids. Trimming left V 3 bases short and J 11 bases short, with 22 bases between.

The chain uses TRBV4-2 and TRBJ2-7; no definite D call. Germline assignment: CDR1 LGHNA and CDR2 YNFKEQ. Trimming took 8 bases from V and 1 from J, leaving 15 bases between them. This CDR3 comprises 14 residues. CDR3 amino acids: CASSLDVGSYEQYF. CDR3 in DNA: TGTGCCAGCTCCCTCGACGTCGGGTCCTACGAGCAGTACTTC.

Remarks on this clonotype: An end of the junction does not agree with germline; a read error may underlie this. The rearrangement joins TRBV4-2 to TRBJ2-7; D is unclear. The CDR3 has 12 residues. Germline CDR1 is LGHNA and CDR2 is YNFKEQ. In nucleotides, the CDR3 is TGTGTCAGCAGCCAAGGCTCTAGCGAGCAGTACTTC. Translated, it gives CVSSQGSSEQYF.

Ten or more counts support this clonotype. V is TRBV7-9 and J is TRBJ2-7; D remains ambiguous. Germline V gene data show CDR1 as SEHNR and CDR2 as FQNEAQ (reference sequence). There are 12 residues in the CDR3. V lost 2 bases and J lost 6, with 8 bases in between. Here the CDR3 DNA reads TGTGCCAGCAGCTTATTCGCCCGCGAGCAGTACTTC. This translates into CASSLFAREQYF.

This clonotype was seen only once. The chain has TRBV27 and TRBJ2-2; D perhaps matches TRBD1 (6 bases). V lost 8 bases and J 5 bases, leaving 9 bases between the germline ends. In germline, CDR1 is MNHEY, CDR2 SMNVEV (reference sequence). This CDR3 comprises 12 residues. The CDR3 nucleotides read TGTGCCAGCTCAGGGGAAACCGGGGAGCTGTTTTTT. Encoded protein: CASSGETGELFF.

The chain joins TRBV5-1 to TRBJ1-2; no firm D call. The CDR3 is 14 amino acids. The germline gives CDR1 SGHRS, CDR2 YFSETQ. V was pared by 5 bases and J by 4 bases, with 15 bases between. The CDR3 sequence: CASRPGQNVYGYTF. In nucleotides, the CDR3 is TGCGCCAGCAGGCCCGGGCAGAACGTCTATGGCTACACCTTC.

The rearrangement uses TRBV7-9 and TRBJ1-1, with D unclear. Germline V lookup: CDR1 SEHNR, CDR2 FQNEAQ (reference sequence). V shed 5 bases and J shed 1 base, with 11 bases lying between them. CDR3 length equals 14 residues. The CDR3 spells CASSKGSPNTEAFF. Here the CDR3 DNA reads TGTGCCAGCAGCAAAGGGTCGCCGAACACTGAAGCTTTCTTT.

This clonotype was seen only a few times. As DNA, the CDR3 is TGCAGCGTTATCTCACCCGGGGCTAACTATGGCTACACCTTC. Its translation: CSVISPGANYGYTF. The chain uses TRBV29-1 and TRBJ1-2, with D hard to call. Germline V gene data show CDR1 as SQVTM and CDR2 as ANQGSEA. This CDR3 has 14 residues. Trimming shortened V by 5 bases and J by 0 bases, and 13 bases separated the two germline ends.

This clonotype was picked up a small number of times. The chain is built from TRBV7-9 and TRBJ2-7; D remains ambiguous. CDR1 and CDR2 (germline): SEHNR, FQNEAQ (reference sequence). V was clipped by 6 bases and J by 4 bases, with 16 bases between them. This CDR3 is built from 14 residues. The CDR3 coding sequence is TGTGCCAGCAGTTCTACGGCAGACTCGTACGAGCAGTACTTC. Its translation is CASSSTADSYEQYF.

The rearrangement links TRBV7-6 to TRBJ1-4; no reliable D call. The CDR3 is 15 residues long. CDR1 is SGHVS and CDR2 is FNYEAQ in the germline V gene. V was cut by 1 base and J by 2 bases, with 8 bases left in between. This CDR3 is CASSLGAGTNEKLFF. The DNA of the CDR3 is TGTGCCAGCAGCTTAGGCGCGGGTACTAATGAAAAACTGTTTTTT.

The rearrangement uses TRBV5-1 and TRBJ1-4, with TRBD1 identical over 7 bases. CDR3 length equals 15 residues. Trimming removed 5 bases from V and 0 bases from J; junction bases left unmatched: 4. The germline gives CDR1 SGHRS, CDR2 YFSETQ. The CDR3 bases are TGCGCCAGCAGATCAACAGGGGCAACTAATGAAAAACTGTTTTTT. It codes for CASRSTGATNEKLFF.